What follows is one T cell receptor (beta chain) and its context. Which antigen it targets is not known. Base quality data are lacking; no much larger clone is found one base away. Library preparation used 5' RACE. TCRdb names Illumina HiSeq 2500 as the instrument used. A second PCR of roughly 6 to 11 cycles was run with a J-beta primer mix and a sample-barcoded 5' primer. Each TCR beta cDNA molecule received a unique molecular identifier from a template-switch 5' adaptor carrying 12 random nucleotides. Each sample yielded at least 2.5 million CDR3-containing paired-end reads. The Mint cDNA synthesis kit, primed by a TRBC-specific oligonucleotide, was used to synthesize first-strand cDNA from all RNA. Following uracil-DNA glycosylase treatment, a first 18-cycle PCR with universal primers M1SS and BC2_uni_R was performed on all cDNA. Turning to the authors' computational methods: Each sample was normalized by randomly selecting 1 million high-quality reads, each carrying a distinct molecular identifier. Reads sharing molecular identifiers were discarded rather than binned into consensus sequences. CDR3 identification, clonotype clustering and error correction used MiTCR with a Q25 quality threshold and the strictest error-elimination algorithm. A nonparametric unseen species model with Euler transformation was used to estimate a lower bound on total TCR beta diversity. The raw public data were reprocessed by TCRdb itself: fastp quality trimming at Q25, MiXCR clonotype calling, in-frame beta chains only. Every CDR3 protein is listed once, alongside the most common genes and DNA of its rows. These V and J calls originate from TCRdb's pipeline instead of the authors' own analysis. The table for this sample lists roughly 1,300,000 distinct CDR3 sequences; approximately 59% of them were counted only once. The ten largest clones capture 5% to 7% of the sample.

This entry comes from a study of blood T cells in healthy people across ages (dated by TCRdb to the mid-2010s). Concerning the study at large: In model experiments, roughly one uniquely barcoded TCR beta cDNA molecule per two T cells was captured by template switching. Age-related changes in TCR beta repertoire diversity were measured in the study by deep sequencing normalized with unique cDNA molecular identifiers. The donors were split into four age groups: young (average around 16 years), middle-aged (about 40), aged (approximately 60) and long-lived (under 90). Donors of different ages were randomly distributed across sequencing lanes to avoid experimental bias. For two donors (one aged 18 to 30 and one aged 80 or older), the study analyzed two additional independent replicas of 1 million unique cDNA reads from the same blood draw. Results the study describes overall, beyond this receptor: Conclusive comparison of naive and antigen-experienced compartments was prevented by the profiling of bulk unsorted PBMCs. Estimates of total diversity based on one million sequenced T cells were considered lower bounds and underestimates. Because donor CMV infection status was unknown, age-related changes in expanded clonotypes were potentially confounded. As age increased, observed TCR beta diversity per million T cells dropped in a roughly linear way, and a significant reduction was already evident by age around 41. The long-lived group showed more naive CD4+ T cells, fewer expanded clones and increased TCR diversity than the aged group, suggesting age selection. The percentage of naive T cells measured by flow cytometry correlated strongly with observed TCR beta diversity.

The roughly 42 donors, aged 6 to 90 years, were systemically healthy Caucasian individuals from Russia. Approximately 9.7 milliliters of peripheral blood were drawn from each donor into EDTA-treated Vacutainer tubes. Ficoll-Paque density-gradient centrifugation was used to isolate PBMCs, with at least 6.5 million per sample. Total RNA was extracted from PBMCs with Trizol reagent, with at least 5 micrograms obtained per sample. Naive CD45RAhigh/CD27high T cell percentages were measured by flow cytometry on a PBMC aliquot from every donor. The CDR3 spans 15 residues, from the cysteine through the phenylalanine. Only the CDR3 DNA stays, 45 bases, in frame from base 1. The CDR1 and CDR2 encoded by the germline V gene (reference sequence) are LGHDT and YNNKEL. V and J lose 0 bases and 13 bases, and a span of 19 bases separates them.

Sequences were obtained from blood. The receptor was isolated from a man aged 18 to 30 in good health. The chain joins TRBV3-1 to TRBJ2-4, with the D segment possibly TRBD1 or TRBD2, each aligning over 5 bases. CDR3 protein: CASSQDQGTLEAQYF. The DNA sequence is given as TGTGCCAGCAGCCAAGATCAAGGGACCTTAGAAGCCCAGTACTTC.